The clone carrying this TCR beta chain was counted a single time. V dropped 3 bases and J dropped 0 bases, with 12 bases sitting between them. CDR3 length: 15 amino acids. From germline, CDR1 is MDHEN and CDR2 SYDVKM. These data come from a study of shared clonotypes between healthy human individuals. Some clones are missing from TCRdb's copy, which holds only in-frame ones; the method was immunoSEQ multiplex PCR. In the table there are more than 850,000 clones, about 80% of which are singletons. The chain combines TRBV28 with TRBJ2-7; D remains unclear. Sequencing was done on a sample of memory CD4+ T cells from PBMCs. Subset indicated: CD45RA-negative fraction. This receptor was obtained from a man between 18 and 35 years old in good health. Some clones in this sample may be carry-over from other donors' samples. The CDR3 DNA is TGTGCCAGCAGTTTCATCCGGCCGAACTCCTACGAGCAGTACTTC. Its translation is CASSFIRPNSYEQYF.